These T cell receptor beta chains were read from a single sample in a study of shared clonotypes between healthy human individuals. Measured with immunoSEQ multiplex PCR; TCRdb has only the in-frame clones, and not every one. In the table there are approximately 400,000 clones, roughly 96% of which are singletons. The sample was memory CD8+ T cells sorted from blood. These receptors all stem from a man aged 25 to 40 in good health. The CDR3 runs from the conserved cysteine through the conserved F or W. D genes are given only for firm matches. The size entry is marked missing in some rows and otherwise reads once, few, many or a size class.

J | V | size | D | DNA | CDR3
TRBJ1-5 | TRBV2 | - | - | TGTGCCAGCAGTCTAAGACAGGCCCTATCTCTCAATCAGCCCCAGCATTTT | CASSLRQALSLNQPQHF
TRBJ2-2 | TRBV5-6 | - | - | TGTGCCAGCAGCCCGAGTTTTGGAAGGCCCTTCGCGAACACCGGGGAGCTGTTTTTT | CASSPSFGRPFANTGELFF
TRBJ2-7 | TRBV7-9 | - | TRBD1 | TGTGCCAGCAGCCCCCGCGGCTCCGGGACAGGGGGCGAGCAGTACTTC | CASSPRGSGTGGEQYF
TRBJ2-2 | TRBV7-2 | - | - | TGTGCCAGCAGCTTAGACGGCCACCTGGGCACCGGGGAGCTGTTTTTT | CASSLDGHLGTGELFF
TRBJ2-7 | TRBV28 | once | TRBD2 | TGTGCCAGCAGAAAGCGGGAGGGTGGCTCCTACGAGCAGTACTTC | CASRKREGGSYEQYF
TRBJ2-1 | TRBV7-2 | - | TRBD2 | TGTGCCAGCAGCGTGCTAGCGGGAGGAGGGTACAATGAGCAGTTCTTC | CASSVLAGGGYNEQFF
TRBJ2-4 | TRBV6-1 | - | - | TGTGCCAGCAGTGAGCCTAGACCCATTCAGTACTTC | CASSEPRPIQYF
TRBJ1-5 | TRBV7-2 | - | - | TGTGCCAGCAGCTCCTTGGGGAGTTATCAGCCCCAGCATTTT | CASSSLGSYQPQHF
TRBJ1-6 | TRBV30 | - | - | TGTGCCTGGAATGGACAAGGGAATTCACCCCTCCACTTT | CAWNGQGNSPLHF
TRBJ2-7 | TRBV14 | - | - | TGTGCCAGCAGCCTTTCTTGGGACCCGAGGGCCTACGAGCAGTACTTC | CASSLSWDPRAYEQYF
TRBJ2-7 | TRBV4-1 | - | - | TGCGCCAGCAGCCAAGTCCGGGAAGGCTACGAGCAGTACTTC | CASSQVREGYEQYF
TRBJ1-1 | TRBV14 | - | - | TGTGCCAGCAGCCAAAGCGGGAACACTGAAGCTTTCTTT | CASSQSGNTEAFF
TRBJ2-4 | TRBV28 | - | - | TGTGCCAGCGGGAGTTCTAAAAACATTCAGTACTTC | CASGSSKNIQYF
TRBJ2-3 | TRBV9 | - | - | TGTGCCAGCAGCGTCGCGAGTGTGCTAGATACGCAGTATTTT | CASSVASVLDTQYF
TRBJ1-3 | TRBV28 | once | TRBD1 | TGTGCCAGCAGTTCCCGGACAGGGCCCTCTGGAAACACCATATATTTT | CASSSRTGPSGNTIYF
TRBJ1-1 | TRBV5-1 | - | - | TGCGCCAGCAGCTTGGGGGGGCTTTACACTGAAGCTTTCTTT | CASSLGGLYTEAFF
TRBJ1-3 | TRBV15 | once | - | TGTGCCACCAGCATCGGCCCCCCAGCCCGCTCTGGAAACACCATATATTTT | CATSIGPPARSGNTIYF
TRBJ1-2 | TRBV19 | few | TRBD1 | TGTGCCAGTAGTCCGGACAGGGACTATGGCTACACCTTC | CASSPDRDYGYTF
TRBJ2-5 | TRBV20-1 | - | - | TGCAGTGGGGTGGCAGAGACCCAGTACTTC | CSGVAETQYF
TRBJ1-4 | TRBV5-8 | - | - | TGTGCCAGCAGCTTGGGGGTTGCAACTAATGAAAAACTGTTTTTT | CASSLGVATNEKLFF
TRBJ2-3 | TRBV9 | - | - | TGTGCCAGCAGCGTAGCACAAGATACGCAGTATTTT | CASSVAQDTQYF
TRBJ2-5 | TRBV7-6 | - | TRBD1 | TGTGCCAGCAGCTTGGGGACAGAAGAGACCCAGTACTTC | CASSLGTEETQYF
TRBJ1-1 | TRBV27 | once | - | TGTGCCAGCACCCGAAACCAAGACGGGAACACTGAAGCTTTCTTT | CASTRNQDGNTEAFF
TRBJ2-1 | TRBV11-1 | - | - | TGTGCCAGCAGCTTAGCAGGCTCGAGCTCCTACAATGAGCAGTTCTTC | CASSLAGSSSYNEQFF
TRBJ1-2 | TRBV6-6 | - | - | TGTGCCAGCAGTCTGGGACCCTATTATGGCTACACCTTC | CASSLGPYYGYTF
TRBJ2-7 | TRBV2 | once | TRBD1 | TGTGCCAGCAACCCTCCCCGACAGGGCGGGTACGAGCAGTACTTC | CASNPPRQGGYEQYF
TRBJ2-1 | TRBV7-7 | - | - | TGTGCTAGCAGCTTAGGGATAGGAACCTACAATGAGCAGTTCTTC | CASSLGIGTYNEQFF
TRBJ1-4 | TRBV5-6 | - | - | TGTGCCAGCAGCCCCGGCCTCCAGGGTGGTGAAAAACTGTTTTTT | CASSPGLQGGEKLFF
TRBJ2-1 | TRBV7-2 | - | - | TGTGCCAGCAGCTTCAATGAGCAGTTCTTC | CASSFNEQFF
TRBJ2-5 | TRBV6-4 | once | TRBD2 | TGTGCCAGCAGGAGGACTAGCGGGAGGAAGGGACAAGAGACCCAGTACTTC | CASRRTSGRKGQETQYF
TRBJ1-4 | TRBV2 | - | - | TGTGCCAGCAGTGATAGTGAACAGGGAAAAAATGAAAAACTGTTTTTT | CASSDSEQGKNEKLFF
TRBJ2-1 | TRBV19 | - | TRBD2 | TGTGCCAGTAGTACCTTAGCGGGAGCCTACAATGAGCAGTTCTTC | CASSTLAGAYNEQFF
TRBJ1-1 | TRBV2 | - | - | TGTGCCAGCAGTTGGCGTCTGATCAGGGGCCCAAAGAACACTGAAGCTTTCTTT | CASSWRLIRGPKNTEAFF
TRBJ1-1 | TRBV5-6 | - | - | TGTGCCAGCAGCTTGGCTCTCCAGCCAACTATGAACACTGAAGCTTTCTTT | CASSLALQPTMNTEAFF
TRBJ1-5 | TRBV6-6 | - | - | TGTGCCAGCAGTTACTCGCTCAATCAGCCCCAGCATTTT | CASSYSLNQPQHF
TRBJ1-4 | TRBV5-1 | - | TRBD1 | TGCGCCAGCAGCTTGGGGGGACAGGGTAATGAAAAACTGTTTTTT | CASSLGGQGNEKLFF
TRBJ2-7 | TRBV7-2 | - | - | TGTGCCAGCAGCTTCCTGATGGGATACGAGCAGTACTTC | CASSFLMGYEQYF
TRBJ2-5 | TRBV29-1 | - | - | TGCAGCGTTGTGGGGGGCCAAGAGACCCAGTACTTC | CSVVGGQETQYF
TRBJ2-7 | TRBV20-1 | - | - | TGCAGTGCTAGCCCAGGCTACGAGCAGTACTTC | CSASPGYEQYF
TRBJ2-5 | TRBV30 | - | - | TGTGCCTGGAGTTCGGACCACGGGGGGACCCAGTACTTC | CAWSSDHGGTQYF
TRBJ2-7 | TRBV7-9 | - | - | TGTGCCAGCAGCTTAATTGAGTACGAGCAGTACTTC | CASSLIEYEQYF
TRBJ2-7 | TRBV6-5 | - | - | TGTGCCAGCAGCGATCATTACGAGCAGTACTTC | CASSDHYEQYF
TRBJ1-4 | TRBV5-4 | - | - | TGTGCCAGCAGCTTGGATCAGGCAACTAATGAAAAACTGTTTTTT | CASSLDQATNEKLFF
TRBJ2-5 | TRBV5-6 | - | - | TGTGCCAGCAGTTCGAAGGGTAGCGGAAGGTACCAAGAGACCCAGTACTTC | CASSSKGSGRYQETQYF
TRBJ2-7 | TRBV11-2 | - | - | TGTGCCAGCAGGGTACCCGGGATCAAAGAATCCGGGTGGGGCTACGAGCAGTACTTC | CASRVPGIKESGWGYEQYF
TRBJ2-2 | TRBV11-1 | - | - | TGTGCCAGCAGCGAATTTAGAAACACCGGGGAGCTGTTTTTT | CASSEFRNTGELFF
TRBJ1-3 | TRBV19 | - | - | TGTGCCAGTCCGACAGTTACTGGAAACACCATATATTTT | CASPTVTGNTIYF
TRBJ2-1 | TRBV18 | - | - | TGTGCCAGCTCGTATTCAAGACAAGGCAATGAGCAGTTCTTC | CASSYSRQGNEQFF
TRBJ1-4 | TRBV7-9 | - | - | TGTGCCAGCAGCTTTGTTGGTCTGGGTGAAAAACTGTTTTTT | CASSFVGLGEKLFF
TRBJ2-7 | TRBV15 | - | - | TGTGCCACCAGCAGAGATAACAGCTACGAGCAGTACTTC | CATSRDNSYEQYF
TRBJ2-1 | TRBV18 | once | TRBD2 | TGTGCCAGCTCACCAGCCGGGACTAGCGGGAGTCTTGAGCAGTTCTTC | CASSPAGTSGSLEQFF
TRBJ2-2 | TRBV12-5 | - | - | TGTGCTAGTGGTTGGTACGTCGAACGGGGCGGGGAGCTGTTTTTT | CASGWYVERGGELFF
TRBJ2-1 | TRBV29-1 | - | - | TGCAGCGTGGACCCCCAGGACTACAATGAGCAGTTCTTC | CSVDPQDYNEQFF
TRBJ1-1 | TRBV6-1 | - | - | TGTGCCAGCAGTGAAGTTTGGGGCCGGTACACTGAAGCTTTCTTT | CASSEVWGRYTEAFF
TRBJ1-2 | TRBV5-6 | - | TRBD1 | TGTGCCAGCAGCTCAGGACAGGGGAAGAGGGATGGCTACACCTTC | CASSSGQGKRDGYTF
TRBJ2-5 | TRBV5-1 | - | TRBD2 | TGCGCCAGCAGCCCCGAAAGCGGGAGGGGGACCCAGTACTTC | CASSPESGRGTQYF
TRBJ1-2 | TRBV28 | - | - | TGTGCCAGCAGTTATGAACCCTATGGCTACACCTTC | CASSYEPYGYTF
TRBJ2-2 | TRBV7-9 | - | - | TGTGCCAGCAGCTTAGGGGGCACCGGGGAGCTGTTTTTT | CASSLGGTGELFF
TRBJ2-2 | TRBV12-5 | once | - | TGTGCTAGTGGTTCGACACACGGGGAGCTGTTTTTT | CASGSTHGELFF